This paragraph reports one T cell receptor (beta chain). Its antigen remains unknown. A junction end diverges from the germline sequence, so it may reflect a read error. Germline CDR1 and CDR2: MNHNY and SVGAGI (reference sequence). This CDR3 has 16 amino acids. The source of the sample is a study of cytomegalovirus exposure and HLA in healthy donors. General study points: Accounts indicate the classifier identified cytomegalovirus status with strong specificity and sensitivity.

60 Vbeta and 13 Jbeta primers were used in PCR. Generated by immunoSEQ multiplex PCR, the TCRdb table keeps only in-frame clones and is missing some. The sample yields more than 95,000 clones, of which the top ten take up approximately 3.5%. This rearrangement joins TRBV6-6 to TRBJ2-5; 7 bases line up with TRBD1. This clonotype was sampled from a man aged 40-49 years in good health and CMV-seronegative. The sequenced sample was PBMCs. The CDR3 DNA follows: TGTGTCAGCTCCCCGCGAACAGGGGAAAAGGGAGAGACCCAGTACTTC. Translated: CVSSPRTGEKGETQYF.